This TCR beta chain comes out of a study of CD8+CD57+ T cells in acquired aplastic anemia. General study results and limits: Both patients and controls carried the same twenty-nine CD8+ CDR3 sequences.

V lost 0 bases to trimming and J lost 3 bases, with 8 bases between them. Germline CDR1 is DFQATT and CDR2 is SNEGSKA (reference sequence). The CDR3 extends over 14 amino acids. Patients chosen for sequencing had CD8+CD57+ cells that had expanded, as shown by flow cytometry. A remark on this clonotype: Its target is unknown.

The use of genomic DNA as template underpinned the TCR beta VDJ and CDR3 profiling. Each CDR3 protein gets one entry after TCRdb re-called the reads with MiXCR. This table has 200,000 or so distinct CDR3 sequences, around 50% appearing once. The rearrangement uses TRBV20-1 and TRBJ2-2; D is ambiguous. Sample: sorted CD4+, CD8+, or CD8+CD57+ T cells (not recorded which) from PBMCs. This receptor was obtained from a human donor with aplastic anemia. CDR3 nucleotide sequence: TGCAGTGCTAGAGATTTTAGGGACACCGGGGAGCTGTTTTTT. Residues: CSARDFRDTGELFF.